This TCR beta chain was profiled in a study of CD8+ T cells in alopecia areata. Study summary: Tofacitinib ran 6 to 18 months, followed by 6 months off drug. Whole-study results and caveats: Tofacitinib did not eliminate many expanded lesional clones from scalp or blood.

Extraction of RNA preceded its reverse transcription into cDNA, which served as the sequencing template. Libraries were prepared by immunoSEQ multiplex PCR; TCRdb keeps only in-frame clonotypes and omits some of them. This sample carries 190,000 or so clones, about three fifths of them seen once, and the ten largest clones take around an eighth. Treatment: oral pan-JAK inhibitor, 5-10 mg twice daily. Peripheral blood samples and lesional scalp punch biopsies were obtained from alopecia areata patients. In the case of this clone: The antigen remains unidentified.

This CDR3 has 14 residues. Trimming pared 2 bases from V and 0 bases from J, leaving 11 bases between. Germline CDR1 reads GTSNPN; CDR2 reads SVGIG (reference sequence). The rearrangement uses TRBV30 and TRBJ2-7, with D perhaps TRBD2 (5 bases). The sequences come from CD8+ T cells sorted from blood, collected at week 24, from a patient treated with tofacitinib. The clonotype was recovered from a human donor with alopecia areata. Here the CDR3 reads CAWSKFGSSYEQYF. The CDR3, as DNA: TGTGCCTGGAGTAAATTTGGGAGCTCCTACGAGCAGTACTTC.